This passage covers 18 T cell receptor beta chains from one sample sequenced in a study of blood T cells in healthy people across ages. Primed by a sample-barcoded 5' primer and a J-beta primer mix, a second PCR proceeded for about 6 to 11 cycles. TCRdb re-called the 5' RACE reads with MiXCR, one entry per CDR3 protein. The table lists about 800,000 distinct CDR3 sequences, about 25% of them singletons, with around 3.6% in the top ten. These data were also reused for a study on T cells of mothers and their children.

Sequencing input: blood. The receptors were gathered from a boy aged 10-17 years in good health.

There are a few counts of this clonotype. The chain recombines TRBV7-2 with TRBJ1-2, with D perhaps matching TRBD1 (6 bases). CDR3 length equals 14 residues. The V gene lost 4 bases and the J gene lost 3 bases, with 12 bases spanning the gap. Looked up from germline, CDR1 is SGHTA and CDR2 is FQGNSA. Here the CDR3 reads CASSWGGAYYGYTF. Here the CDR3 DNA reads TGTGCCAGCAGCTGGGGGGGGGCTTACTATGGCTACACCTTC.

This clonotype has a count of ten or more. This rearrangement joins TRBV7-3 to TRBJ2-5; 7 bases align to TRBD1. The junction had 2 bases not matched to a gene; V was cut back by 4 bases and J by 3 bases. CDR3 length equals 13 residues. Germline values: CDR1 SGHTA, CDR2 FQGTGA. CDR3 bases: TGTGCCAGCAGCTCCACAGGGGAAGAGACCCAGTACTTC. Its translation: CASSSTGEETQYF.

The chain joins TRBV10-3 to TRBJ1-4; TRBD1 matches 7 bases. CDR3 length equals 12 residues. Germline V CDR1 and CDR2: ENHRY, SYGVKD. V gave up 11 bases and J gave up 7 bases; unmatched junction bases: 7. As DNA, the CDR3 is TGTGCCGCTGGGACAGCGTCTGAAAAACTGTTTTTT. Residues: CAAGTASEKLFF.

This CDR3 is CASSLTGEAGYTF. The CDR3 DNA follows: TGTGCCAGCAGCTTAACGGGGGAAGCTGGCTACACCTTC. The chain links TRBV7-3 to TRBJ1-2, with a tentative D call TRBD1 (5 bases). Trimming cost V 0 bases and J 7 bases, with 9 bases left between them. CDR1 and CDR2 from the germline V gene are SGHTA and FQGTGA. This CDR3 has 13 amino acids. Together with reference TRBV7-3 and TRBJ1-2, the CDR3 gives the full variable domain: GAGVSQTPSNKVTEKGKYVELRCDPISGHTALYWYRQSLGQGPEFLIYFQGTGAADDSGLPNDRFFAVRPEGSVSTLKIQRTERGDSAVYLCASSLTGEAGYTFGSGTRLTVV.

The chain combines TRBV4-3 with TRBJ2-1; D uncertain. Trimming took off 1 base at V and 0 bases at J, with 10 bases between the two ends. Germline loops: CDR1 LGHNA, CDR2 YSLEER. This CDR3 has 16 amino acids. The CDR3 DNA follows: TGCGCCAGCAGCCAAGCGTACCCGAGCTCCTACAATGAGCAGTTCTTC. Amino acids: CASSQAYPSSYNEQFF.

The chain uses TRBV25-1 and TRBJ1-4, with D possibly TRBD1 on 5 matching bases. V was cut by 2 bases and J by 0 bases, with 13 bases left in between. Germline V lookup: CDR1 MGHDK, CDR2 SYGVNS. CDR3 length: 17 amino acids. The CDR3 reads CASSEPRGLATNEKLFF. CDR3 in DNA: TGTGCCAGCAGTGAACCCCGGGGCCTTGCAACTAATGAAAAACTGTTTTTT.

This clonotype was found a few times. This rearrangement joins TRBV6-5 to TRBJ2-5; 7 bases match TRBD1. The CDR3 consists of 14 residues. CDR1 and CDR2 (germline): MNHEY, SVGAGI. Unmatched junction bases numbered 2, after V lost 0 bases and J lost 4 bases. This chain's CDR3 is CASSYSGQLETQYF. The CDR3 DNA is TGTGCCAGCAGTTACTCGGGACAGTTAGAGACCCAGTACTTC.

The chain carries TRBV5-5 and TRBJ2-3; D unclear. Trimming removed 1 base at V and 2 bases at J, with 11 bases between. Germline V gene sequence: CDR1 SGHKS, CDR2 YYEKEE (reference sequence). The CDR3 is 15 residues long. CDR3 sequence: CASSLQVPSTDTQYF. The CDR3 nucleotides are TGTGCCAGCAGCTTGCAGGTCCCTTCCACAGATACGCAGTATTTT.

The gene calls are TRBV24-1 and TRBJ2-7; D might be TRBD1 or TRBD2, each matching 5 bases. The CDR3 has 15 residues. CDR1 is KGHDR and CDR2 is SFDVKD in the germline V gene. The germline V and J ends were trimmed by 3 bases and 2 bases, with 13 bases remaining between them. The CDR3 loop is CATSDAGTATYEQYF. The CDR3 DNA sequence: TGTGCCACCAGTGATGCCGGGACCGCTACCTACGAGCAGTACTTC.

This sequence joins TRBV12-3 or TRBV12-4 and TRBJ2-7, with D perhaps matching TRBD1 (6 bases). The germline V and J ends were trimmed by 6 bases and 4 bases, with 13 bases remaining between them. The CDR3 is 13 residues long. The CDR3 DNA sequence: TGTGCCAGCAGCTATACGACAGGATACGAGCAGTACTTC. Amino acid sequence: CASSYTTGYEQYF.

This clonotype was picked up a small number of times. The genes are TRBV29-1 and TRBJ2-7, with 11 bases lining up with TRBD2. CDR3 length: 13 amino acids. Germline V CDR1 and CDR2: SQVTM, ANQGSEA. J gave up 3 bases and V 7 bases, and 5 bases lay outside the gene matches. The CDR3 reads CSAKTSGNYEQYF. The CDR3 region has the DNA TGCAGCGCGAAGACTAGCGGGAACTACGAGCAGTACTTC.

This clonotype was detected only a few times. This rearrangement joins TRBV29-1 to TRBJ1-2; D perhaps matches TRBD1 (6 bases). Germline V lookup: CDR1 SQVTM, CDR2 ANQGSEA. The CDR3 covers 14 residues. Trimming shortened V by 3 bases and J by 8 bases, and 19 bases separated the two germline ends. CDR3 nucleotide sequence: TGCAGCGTTGATAGGGGCAGGGGTATGAGCGGCTACACCTTC. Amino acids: CSVDRGRGMSGYTF.

The CDR3 is CASSLGEGAGETQYF. Here the CDR3 DNA reads TGTGCCAGCAGCTTAGGAGAGGGGGCGGGTGAGACCCAGTACTTC. V usage is TRBV7-8 and J usage is TRBJ2-5; TRBD1 agrees at 7 bases. The CDR3 loop spans 15 amino acids. Germline V lookup: CDR1 SGHVS, CDR2 FQNEAQ. Unmatched junction bases numbered 7, after V lost 1 base and J lost 5 bases.

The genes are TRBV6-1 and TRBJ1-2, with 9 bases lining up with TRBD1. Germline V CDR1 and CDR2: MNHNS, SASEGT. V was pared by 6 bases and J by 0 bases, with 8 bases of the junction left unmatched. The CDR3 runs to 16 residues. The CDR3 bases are TGTGCCAGCAGGCGCGGACAGGGGAGAACTAACTATGGCTACACCTTC. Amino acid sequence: CASRRGQGRTNYGYTF.

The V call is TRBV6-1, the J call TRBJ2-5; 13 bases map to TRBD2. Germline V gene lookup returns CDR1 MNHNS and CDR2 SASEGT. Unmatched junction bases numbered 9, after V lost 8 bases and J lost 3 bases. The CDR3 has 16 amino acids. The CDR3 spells CASGRTSGSREETQYF. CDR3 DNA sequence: TGTGCCAGCGGGAGGACTAGCGGGAGTAGGGAAGAGACCCAGTACTTC.

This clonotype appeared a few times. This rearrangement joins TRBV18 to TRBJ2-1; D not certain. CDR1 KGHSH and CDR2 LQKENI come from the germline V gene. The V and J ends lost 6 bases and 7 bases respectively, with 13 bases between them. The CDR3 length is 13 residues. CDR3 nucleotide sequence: TGTGCCAGCTCCCTTACCACGGAGAATGAGCAGTTCTTC. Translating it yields CASSLTTENEQFF.

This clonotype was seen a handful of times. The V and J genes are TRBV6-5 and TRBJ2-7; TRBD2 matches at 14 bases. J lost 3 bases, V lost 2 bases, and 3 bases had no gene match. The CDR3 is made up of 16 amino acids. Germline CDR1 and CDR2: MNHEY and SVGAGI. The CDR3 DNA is TGTGCCAGCAGTTACGGCGGGACTAGCGGGAGCTACGAGCAGTACTTC. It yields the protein CASSYGGTSGSYEQYF.

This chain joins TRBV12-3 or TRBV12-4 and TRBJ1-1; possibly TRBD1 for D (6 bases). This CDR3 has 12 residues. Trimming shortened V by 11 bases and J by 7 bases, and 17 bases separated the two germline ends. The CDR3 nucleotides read TGTGCCTCCTGCGGGGCGGGACATGAAGCTTTCTTT. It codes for CASCGAGHEAFF.